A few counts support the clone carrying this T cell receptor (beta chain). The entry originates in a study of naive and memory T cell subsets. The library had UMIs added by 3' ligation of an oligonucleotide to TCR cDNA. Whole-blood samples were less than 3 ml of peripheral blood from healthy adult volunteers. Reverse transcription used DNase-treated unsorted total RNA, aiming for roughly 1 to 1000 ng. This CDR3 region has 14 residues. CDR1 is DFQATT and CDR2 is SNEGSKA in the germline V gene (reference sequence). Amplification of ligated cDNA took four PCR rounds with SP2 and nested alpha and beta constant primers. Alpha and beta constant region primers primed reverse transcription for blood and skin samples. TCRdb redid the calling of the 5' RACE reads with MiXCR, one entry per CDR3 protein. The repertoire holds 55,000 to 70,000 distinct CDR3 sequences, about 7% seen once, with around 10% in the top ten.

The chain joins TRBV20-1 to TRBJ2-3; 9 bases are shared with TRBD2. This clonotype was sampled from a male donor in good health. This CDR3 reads CSPLHPAGGDTQYF. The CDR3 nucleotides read TGCAGCCCGCTACACCCAGCGGGAGGAGATACGCAGTATTTT.